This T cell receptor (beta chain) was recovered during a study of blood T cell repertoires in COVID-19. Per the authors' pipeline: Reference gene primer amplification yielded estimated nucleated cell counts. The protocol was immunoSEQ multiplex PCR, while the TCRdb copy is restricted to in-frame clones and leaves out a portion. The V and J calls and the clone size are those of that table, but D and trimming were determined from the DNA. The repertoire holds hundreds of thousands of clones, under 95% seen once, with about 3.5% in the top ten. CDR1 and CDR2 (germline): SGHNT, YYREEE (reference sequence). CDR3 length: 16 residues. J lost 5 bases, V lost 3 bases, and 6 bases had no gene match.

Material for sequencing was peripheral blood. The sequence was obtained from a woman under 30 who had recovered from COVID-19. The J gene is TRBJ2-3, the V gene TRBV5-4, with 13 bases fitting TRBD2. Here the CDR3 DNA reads TGTGCCAGCAGCTCCCGGACTAGCGGGAGAGTAGATACGCAGTATTTT. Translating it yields CASSSRTSGRVDTQYF.